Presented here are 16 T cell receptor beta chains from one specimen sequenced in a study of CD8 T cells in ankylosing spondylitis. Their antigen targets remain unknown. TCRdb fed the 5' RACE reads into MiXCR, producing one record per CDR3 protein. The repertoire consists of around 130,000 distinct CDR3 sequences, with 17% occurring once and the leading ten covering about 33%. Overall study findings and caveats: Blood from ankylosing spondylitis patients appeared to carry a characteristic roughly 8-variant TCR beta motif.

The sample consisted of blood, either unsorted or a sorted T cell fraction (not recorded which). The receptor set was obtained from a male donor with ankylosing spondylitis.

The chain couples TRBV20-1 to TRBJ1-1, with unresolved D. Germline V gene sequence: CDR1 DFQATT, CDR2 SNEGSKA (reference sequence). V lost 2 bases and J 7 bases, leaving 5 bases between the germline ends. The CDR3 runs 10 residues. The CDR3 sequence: CSARTHEAFF. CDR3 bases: TGCAGTGCTAGAACCCATGAAGCTTTCTTT.

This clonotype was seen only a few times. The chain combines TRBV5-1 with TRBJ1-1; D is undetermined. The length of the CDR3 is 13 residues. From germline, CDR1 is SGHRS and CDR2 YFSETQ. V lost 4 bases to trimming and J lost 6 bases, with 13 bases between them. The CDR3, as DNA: TGCGCCAGCAGCCAATCCGCGGGGTCTGAAGCTTTCTTT. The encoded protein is CASSQSAGSEAFF.

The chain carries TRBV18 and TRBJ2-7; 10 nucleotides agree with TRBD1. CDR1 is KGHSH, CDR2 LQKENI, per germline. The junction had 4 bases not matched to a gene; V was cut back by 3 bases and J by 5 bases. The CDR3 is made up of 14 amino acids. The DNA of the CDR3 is TGTGCCAGCTCACCTGGGACAGGGGCCCACGAGCAGTACTTC. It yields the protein CASSPGTGAHEQYF.

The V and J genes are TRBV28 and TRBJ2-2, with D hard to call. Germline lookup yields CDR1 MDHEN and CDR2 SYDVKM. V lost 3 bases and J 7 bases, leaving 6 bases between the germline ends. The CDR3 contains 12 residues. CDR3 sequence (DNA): TGTGCCAGCAGTTTTCTTTTCGGGGAGCTGTTTTTT. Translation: CASSFLFGELFF. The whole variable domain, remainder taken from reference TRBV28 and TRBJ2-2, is DVKVTQSSRYLVKRTGEKVFLECVQDMDHENMFWYRQDPGLGLRLIYFSYDVKMKEKGDIPEGYSVSREKKERFSLILESASTNQTSMYLCASSFLFGELFFGEGSRLTVL.

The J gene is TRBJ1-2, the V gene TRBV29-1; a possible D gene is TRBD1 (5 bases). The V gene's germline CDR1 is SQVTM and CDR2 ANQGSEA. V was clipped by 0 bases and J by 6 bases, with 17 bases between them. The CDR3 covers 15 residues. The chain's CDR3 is CSVEDSPTEGNGYTF. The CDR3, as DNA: TGCAGCGTTGAAGATTCCCCGACAGAAGGGAATGGCTACACCTTC.

CDR3: CASSVAPSIGETQYF. CDR3 coding DNA: TGTGCCAGCAGCGTGGCCCCCTCGATCGGAGAGACCCAGTACTTC. The chain carries TRBV9 and TRBJ2-5, with D unclear. The CDR3 extends over 15 amino acids. V lost 2 bases and J 4 bases, leaving 15 bases between the germline ends. CDR1 and CDR2 (germline): SGDLS, YYNGEE.

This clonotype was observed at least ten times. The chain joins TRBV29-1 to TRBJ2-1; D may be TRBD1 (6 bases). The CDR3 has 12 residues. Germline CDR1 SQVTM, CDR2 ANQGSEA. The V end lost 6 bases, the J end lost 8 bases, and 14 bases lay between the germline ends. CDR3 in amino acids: CSVNRVGYEQFF. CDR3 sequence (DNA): TGCAGCGTAAACAGGGTAGGCTATGAGCAGTTCTTC.

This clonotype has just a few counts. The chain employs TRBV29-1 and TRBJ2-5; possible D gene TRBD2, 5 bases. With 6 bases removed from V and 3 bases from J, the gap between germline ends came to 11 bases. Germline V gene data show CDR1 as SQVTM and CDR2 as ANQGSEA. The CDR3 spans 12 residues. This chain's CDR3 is CSVVLEKETQYF. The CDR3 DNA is TGCAGCGTAGTACTAGAGAAAGAGACCCAGTACTTC.

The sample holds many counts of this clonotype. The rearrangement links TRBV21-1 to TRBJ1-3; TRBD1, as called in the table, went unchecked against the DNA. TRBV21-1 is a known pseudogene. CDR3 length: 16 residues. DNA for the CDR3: TGTGCCAGCACCGTCGGCCCCCATTTGGAGGGAAACACCATATATTTT. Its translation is CASTVGPHLEGNTIYF.

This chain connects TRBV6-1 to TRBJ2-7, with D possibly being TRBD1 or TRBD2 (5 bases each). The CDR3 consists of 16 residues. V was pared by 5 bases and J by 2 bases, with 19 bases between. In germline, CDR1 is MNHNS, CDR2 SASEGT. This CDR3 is CASSPSRVASPYEQYF. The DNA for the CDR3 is TGTGCCAGCAGTCCTTCCAGGGTAGCGAGCCCCTACGAGCAGTACTTC.

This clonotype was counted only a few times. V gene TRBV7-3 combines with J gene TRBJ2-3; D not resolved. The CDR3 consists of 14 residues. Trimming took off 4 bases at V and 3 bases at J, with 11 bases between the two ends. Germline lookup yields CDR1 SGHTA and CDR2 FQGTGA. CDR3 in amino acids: CASSSPDLTDTQYF. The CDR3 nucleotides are TGTGCCAGCAGCTCCCCTGACTTAACAGATACGCAGTATTTT.

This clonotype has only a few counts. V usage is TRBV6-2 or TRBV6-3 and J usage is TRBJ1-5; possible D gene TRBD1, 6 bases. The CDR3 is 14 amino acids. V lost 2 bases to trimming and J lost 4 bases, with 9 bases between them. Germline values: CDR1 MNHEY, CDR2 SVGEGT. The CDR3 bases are TGTGCCAGCAGTTACGGGCAGGGGAATCAGCCCCAGCATTTT. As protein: CASSYGQGNQPQHF.

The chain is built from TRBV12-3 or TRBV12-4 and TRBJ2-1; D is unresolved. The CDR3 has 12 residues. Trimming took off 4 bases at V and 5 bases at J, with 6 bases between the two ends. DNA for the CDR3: TGTGCCAGCAGTTGGACCAACAATGAGCAGTTCTTC. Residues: CASSWTNNEQFF.

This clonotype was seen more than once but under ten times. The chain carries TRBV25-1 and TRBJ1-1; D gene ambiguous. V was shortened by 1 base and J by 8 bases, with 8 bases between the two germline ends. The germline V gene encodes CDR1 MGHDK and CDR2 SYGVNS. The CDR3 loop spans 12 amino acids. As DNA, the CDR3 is TGTGCCAGCAGTGAATTGGTAGGAGAAGCTTTCTTT. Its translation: CASSELVGEAFF.

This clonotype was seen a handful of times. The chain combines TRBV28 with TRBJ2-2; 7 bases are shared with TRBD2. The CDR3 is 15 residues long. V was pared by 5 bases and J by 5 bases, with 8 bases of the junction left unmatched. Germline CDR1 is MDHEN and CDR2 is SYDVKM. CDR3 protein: CASSLSWGGTGELFF. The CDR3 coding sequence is TGTGCCAGCAGTCTCTCCTGGGGGGGGACCGGGGAGCTGTTTTTT.

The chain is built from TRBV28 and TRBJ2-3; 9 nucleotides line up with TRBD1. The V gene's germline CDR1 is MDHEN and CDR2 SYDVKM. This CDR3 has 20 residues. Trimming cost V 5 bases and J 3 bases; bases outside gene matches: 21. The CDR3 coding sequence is TGTGCCAGCAGTCTACCCTCCGGAATCACCGGGACAGGGTTTACAGATACGCAGTATTTT. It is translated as CASSLPSGITGTGFTDTQYF.